The 2 T cell receptor beta chains below all came from one sample that was sequenced in a study of T cells after somatic rescue of genetic block. Using immunoSEQ multiplex PCR, the repertoire was profiled, and TCRdb retains in-frame clones only, with some absent. Of roughly 92,000 clones listed, over 80% are singletons. The sample consisted of peripheral blood mononuclear cells (PBMCs). The source is a woman aged 18-29 years.

This sequence joins TRBV9 and TRBJ2-1, with 12 bases that match TRBD2. Germline V CDR1 and CDR2: SGDLS, YYNGEE. The CDR3 is made up of 15 amino acids. Germline trimming cut 2 bases from V and 4 bases from J; bases unmatched to any gene: 1. In DNA, the CDR3 is TGTGCCAGCAGCGTTCTAGCGGGGGGGTACAATGAGCAGTTCTTC. It specifies CASSVLAGGYNEQFF.

J is TRBJ2-7 and V is TRBV7-9; 9 bases map to TRBD2. The CDR3 has 16 residues. Trimming took 5 bases from V and 4 from J; bases not matched to a gene: 12. In germline, CDR1 is SEHNR, CDR2 FQNEAQ (reference sequence). The CDR3 DNA follows: TGTGCCAGCAGCCCTAGTCTAAGCGGGAGGAAATACGAGCAGTACTTC. Amino acid sequence: CASSPSLSGRKYEQYF.